This TCR beta chain is from a study of blood T cell repertoires in COVID-19 (TCRdb year 2020). Background for the entire study: The collaborator samples originated in the United States, Italy and Spain and spanned the acute and convalescent phases of COVID-19. Where available, HLA class I and class II types were taken from metadata supplied by the sample provider and were not determined by assay-based typing. Sample metadata almost always included a de-identified subject ID, COVID-19 status, age in years and sex. The repertoires were released in a freely available public database meant as a resource for research on the immune response to SARS-CoV-2. Subjects who had been exposed to COVID-19, were actively infected with it, or had recovered from it provided the deeply sampled blood TCRbeta repertoires that made up the dataset. Samples were obtained from the ongoing ImmuneRACE study (first 160 participants) and from some 1,200 subjects provided by 6 global collaborators. The material from the prospective study consisted of cDNA or gDNA derived from T cells, B-cell-depleted T cells, or PBMCs. Summary of the overall study and its limitations: The amount of clinical and demographic metadata varied by source and participant and was provided uncurated.

Each collaborating institution followed its own protocols to collect whole blood in K2EDTA tubes. For TCRbeta analysis, collaborators shipped samples in one of three forms: frozen whole blood, isolated PBMCs, or DNA extracted from either of those sample types. Details on this clone: The clone's antigen remains unknown. The sample holds no much larger clone one base away, and base qualities are not on file.

Reading the germline V gene gives CDR1 SGHRS and CDR2 YFSETQ. The trim is 4 bases for V and 0 bases for J, with a gap of 7 bases between the germline ends. The CDR3 has 14 amino acids, counting the end cysteine and phenylalanine. Here the CDR3 DNA is all that survives: 42 bases in frame from base 1. TCRbeta CDR3 regions were amplified from genomic DNA using the immunoSEQ Assay, a bias-controlled multiplex PCR. On the authors' methods: The number of nucleated cells in each sample was estimated from the amplification of reference gene primers within the assay. Sequence reads were collapsed and filtered to measure the absolute abundance of every unique TCRbeta CDR3 rearrangement. For each sample, productive Simpson clonality was calculated as the square root of Simpson's diversity index across productive rearrangements. TCRdb's version of the immuneACCESS table is confined to in-frame rearrangements and falls short of the full clone set. An unresolved V gene accounts for under half of the shortfall where checked; the remainder is of unknown origin. V and J calls and clone size are copied from that table; D and trimming were computed from the DNA. The sample data list about 89,000 clones, and approximately 79% of these were observed just once. Around 15% of the sample rests with the top ten.

The sequence was collected from a woman aged 80 or older with acute or convalescent COVID-19. Sequencing was carried out using peripheral blood. This chain is built from TRBV5-1 and TRBJ1-4, with the D gene not confidently named. The bases read TGCGCCAGCAGCGCGGGTGCAACTAATGAAAAACTGTTTTTT. This gives the protein CASSAGATNEKLFF.